This is a list of T cell receptor beta chains from one sample in a study of T cells in Graves' hyperthyroidism and ophthalmopathy. Using its own MiXCR run on the multiplex PCR reads, TCRdb lists one record per CDR3 protein. This table holds roughly 300,000 distinct CDR3 sequences, under 25% found once. Specimen: blood. These receptors originate from a woman aged 50 to 65 with Graves' hyperthyroidism. Each CDR3 is given without its conserved first and last residue. A D gene is named only where the DNA matches it firmly.

TRBV5-1,TRBD2,TRBJ2-1,ASSLTSGGFNEQF
TRBV12-3/TRBV12-4,NA,TRBJ1-6,ASSLAPGQANSPLH
TRBV9,NA,TRBJ1-3,ASSVGEHSGNTIY
TRBV28,NA,TRBJ2-7,ASSFAGYEQY
TRBV19,TRBD1,TRBJ2-6,ASRWDRGPTGANVLT
TRBV18,TRBD1,TRBJ1-3,ASSPGSTGGSNTIY
TRBV4-1,NA,TRBJ1-4,ASSQGLFRRKLF
TRBV29-1,NA,TRBJ2-7,SVGISGNYEQY
TRBV2,NA,TRBJ1-5,ASSHRADYQPQH
TRBV5-5,NA,TRBJ2-6,ASSLVPSNSGANVLT
TRBV20-1,NA,TRBJ2-7,SASTGSYEQY
TRBV20-1,TRBD1,TRBJ1-1,SARAGTGTRTEAF
TRBV2,TRBD1,TRBJ2-2,ASSRTGWTGELF